This passage covers 28 T cell receptor beta chains from one sample sequenced in a study of OX40 agonist ivuxolimab in advanced cancers. Clones were sequenced by immunoSEQ multiplex PCR, and TCRdb holds only the in-frame ones, with some missing. The sample contains 50,000 to 70,000 clones, roughly four fifths of which appear only once. The specimen comprised CD4+ or CD8+ T cells sorted from blood, sampled in a trial of the OX40 agonist ivuxolimab. These receptors all stem from an adult with an advanced solid tumor such as melanoma, head and neck, liver or kidney cancer.

The V call is TRBV5-6, the J call TRBJ1-1; D is uncertain. V lost 4 bases and J 0 bases, leaving 7 bases between the germline ends. Germline CDR1 SGHDT, CDR2 YYEEEE. The CDR3 runs 13 residues. The CDR3 DNA reads TGTGCCAGCAGCCGACCATTGAACACTGAAGCTTTCTTT. This encodes CASSRPLNTEAFF.

The chain has TRBV7-9 and TRBJ2-5; a possible D gene is TRBD2 (5 bases). Looked up from germline, CDR1 is SEHNR and CDR2 is FQNEAQ (reference sequence). Trimming took off 1 base at V and 0 bases at J, with 6 bases between the two ends. This CDR3 has 14 amino acids. The CDR3 DNA reads TGTGCCAGCAGCTTAGGGGAGTACCAAGAGACCCAGTACTTC. Protein product: CASSLGEYQETQYF. The variable domain in full, with the rest retrieved from reference TRBV7-9 and TRBJ2-5, is DTGVSQNPRHKITKRGQNVTFRCDPISEHNRLYWYRQTLGQGPEFLTYFQNEAQLEKSRLLSDRFSAERPKGSFSTLEIQRTEQGDSAMYLCASSLGEYQETQYFGPGTRLLVL.

The chain joins TRBV29-1 to TRBJ2-3; 10 bases line up with TRBD1. There are 13 residues in the CDR3. CDR1 is SQVTM and CDR2 is ANQGSEA in the germline V gene. J was trimmed by 1 base and V by 6 bases; bases with no gene match: 1. CDR3 amino acids: CSVDRGGTDTQYF. The CDR3, as DNA: TGCAGCGTGGACAGGGGGGGCACAGATACGCAGTATTTT.

This clone appeared once. The V and J genes are TRBV10-3 and TRBJ2-2, with D possibly matching TRBD2 (5 bases). V was cut by 6 bases and J by 3 bases, with 11 bases left in between. The germline V gene has CDR1 ENHRY and CDR2 SYGVKD. The CDR3 consists of 14 residues. This CDR3 reads CAIRSEGDTGELFF. The CDR3 DNA reads TGTGCCATCAGGTCAGAGGGTGACACCGGGGAGCTGTTTTTT.

The gene calls are TRBV11-3 and TRBJ2-5; D perhaps matches TRBD2 (5 bases). In germline, CDR1 is SGHNT, CDR2 YENEEA. The V end lost 1 base, the J end lost 1 base, and 13 bases lay between the germline ends. The CDR3 has 16 amino acids. CDR3 residues: CASSLGHGDSQETQYF. In DNA form, the CDR3 reads TGTGCCAGCAGCTTAGGACACGGGGATAGCCAAGAGACCCAGTACTTC.

This chain links TRBV19 with TRBJ2-3; D not resolved. The CDR3 covers 13 residues. Germline CDR1 and CDR2: LNHDA and SQIVND (reference sequence). Trimming stripped 3 bases from V and 5 bases from J, with 9 bases between. This CDR3 is CASSISLGDTQYF. Written as DNA, the CDR3 is TGTGCCAGTAGTATTTCGCTTGGAGATACGCAGTATTTT.

V usage is TRBV28 and J usage is TRBJ1-4; 7 bases agree with TRBD1. The CDR3 is 16 amino acids. Germline assignment: CDR1 MDHEN and CDR2 SYDVKM. Trimming cost V 5 bases and J 3 bases; bases outside gene matches: 9. CDR3 loop: CASSPTGTAANEKLFF. CDR3 nucleotides: TGTGCCAGCAGTCCGACAGGGACCGCCGCTAATGAAAAACTGTTTTTT.

The J gene is TRBJ2-1, the V gene TRBV30; D is unresolved. The CDR3 is made up of 13 amino acids. The V gene lost 3 bases and the J gene lost 7 bases, with 13 bases spanning the gap. CDR1 and CDR2 from the germline V gene are GTSNPN and SVGIG (reference sequence). CDR3 protein: CAWSGYRRNEQFF. DNA for the CDR3: TGTGCCTGGAGCGGCTATAGGAGAAATGAGCAGTTCTTC.

The CDR3 here is CASRTKSGTGENSPLHF. CDR3 nucleotide sequence: TGTGCAAGTCGCACCAAGTCGGGGACAGGGGAAAATTCACCCCTCCACTTT. V usage is TRBV12-2 and J usage is TRBJ1-6; the listed D gene, TRBD1, was not tested against the DNA. TRBV12-2 is listed as a pseudogene. This CDR3 contains 17 residues.

The chain carries TRBV6-5 and TRBJ2-7, with D maybe TRBD1 (5 bases). Germline assignment: CDR1 MNHEY and CDR2 SVGAGI. V gave up 1 base and J gave up 0 bases, with 7 bases separating them. There are 14 residues in the CDR3. CDR3 nucleotides: TGTGCCAGCAGTTACTGGCAGGGCTCCTACGAGCAGTACTTC. Its translation is CASSYWQGSYEQYF.

V gene TRBV5-8 combines with J gene TRBJ1-6; D remains ambiguous. Germline V gene lookup returns CDR1 SGHTS and CDR2 YDEGEE. V lost 4 bases and J 11 bases, leaving 13 bases between the germline ends. The CDR3 has 13 residues. CDR3 nucleotides: TGTGCCAGCAGCCCCTTGGTTGGGGCACCCCTCCACTTT. It is translated as CASSPLVGAPLHF.

CDR3 DNA: TGCAGTGCTAGCGGCCACCGGGACAGACATTTT. The encoded protein is CSASGHRDRHF. The chain employs TRBV20-1 and TRBJ1-5; 7 bases line up with TRBD1. CDR1 and CDR2 (germline): DFQATT, SNEGSKA (reference sequence). With V trimmed by 3 bases and J by 16 bases, 9 bases remained unmatched. CDR3 length equals 11 residues.

The chain carries TRBV9 and TRBJ2-1, with a weak D call TRBD2 (6 bases). V was trimmed by 3 bases and J by 3 bases, leaving 16 bases between them. Germline assignment: CDR1 SGDLS and CDR2 YYNGEE. The CDR3 loop spans 16 amino acids. Written as DNA, the CDR3 is TGTGCCAGCAGCGCGACTAGGGTAAGGGACTACAATGAGCAGTTCTTC. Translated: CASSATRVRDYNEQFF.

CDR3 protein: CATSTSGTGLNQPQHF. The CDR3 coding sequence is TGTGCCACCAGCACTTCCGGGACAGGGCTGAATCAGCCCCAGCATTTT. The chain uses TRBV15 and TRBJ1-5, with TRBD1 matching over 9 bases. This CDR3 comprises 16 residues. Germline V gene lookup returns CDR1 LNHNV and CDR2 YYDKDF (reference sequence). The junction had 8 bases not matched to a gene; V was cut back by 4 bases and J by 4 bases. Full variable domain (remainder filled in from reference TRBV15 and TRBJ1-5): DAMVIQNPRYQVTQFGKPVTLSCSQTLNHNVMYWYQQKSSQAPKLLFHYYDKDFNNEADTPDNFQSRRPNTSFCFLDIRSPGLGDTAMYLCATSTSGTGLNQPQHFGDGTRLSIL.

This clone was picked up a small number of times. The chain recombines TRBV27 with TRBJ2-1; 11 bases line up with TRBD2. This CDR3 region has 17 residues. The J segment lost 4 bases and the V segment lost 6 bases, leaving 11 bases of the junction unmatched. CDR1 and CDR2 from the germline V gene are MNHEY and SMNVEV (reference sequence). The CDR3 loop reads CASSDNTLAGGYNEQFF. As DNA, the CDR3 is TGTGCCAGCAGCGACAACACCTTAGCGGGAGGGTACAATGAGCAGTTCTTC.

The V gene is TRBV2, the J gene TRBJ2-5; D ambiguous. This CDR3 has 13 amino acids. Germline V CDR1 and CDR2: SNHLY, FYNNEI. Trimming took off 4 bases at V and 1 base at J, with 7 bases between the two ends. The CDR3 DNA sequence: TGTGCCAGCAGTGTGGTTATCCAAGAGACCCAGTACTTC. This sequence encodes CASSVVIQETQYF.

The rearrangement uses TRBV11-2 and TRBJ2-7; D is possibly TRBD2 (5 bases). The CDR3 runs to 13 residues. V was shortened by 8 bases and J by 2 bases, with 13 bases between the two germline ends. Germline CDR1 and CDR2: SGHAT and FQNNGV. The CDR3 protein is CASQRGEAYEQYF. The CDR3 coding sequence is TGTGCCAGCCAACGGGGTGAAGCCTACGAGCAGTACTTC. Full variable domain (missing parts from reference TRBV11-2 and TRBJ2-7): EAGVAQSPRYKIIEKRQSVAFWCNPISGHATLYWYQQILGQGPKLLIQFQNNGVVDDSQLPKDRFSAERLKGVDSTLKIQPAKLEDSAVYLCASQRGEAYEQYFGPGTRLTVT.

The rearrangement joins TRBV6-1 to TRBJ1-4; D ambiguous. Germline CDR1 is MNHNS and CDR2 is SASEGT. V shed 3 bases and J shed 5 bases, with 13 bases lying between them. The CDR3 sequence is 15 residues long. The CDR3 nucleotides are TGTGCCAGCAGTGACTCGGTGGAAATCAATGAAAAACTGTTTTTT. Translating it yields CASSDSVEINEKLFF.

The V and J genes are TRBV9 and TRBJ2-1, with TRBD1 matching over 8 bases. The CDR3 is 15 residues long. V dropped 0 bases and J dropped 10; count of bases not matched to a gene: 9. The germline V gene has CDR1 SGDLS and CDR2 YYNGEE. DNA of the CDR3: TGTGCCAGCAGCGTAGTACCGACAGGGGTCAGGGAGCAGTTCTTC. This encodes CASSVVPTGVREQFF.

The chain joins TRBV19 to TRBJ1-3; 10 nucleotides line up with TRBD1. Germline CDR1 LNHDA, CDR2 SQIVND (reference sequence). The CDR3 is 15 residues long. The ends lost 6 bases at V and 3 bases at J; junction bases unmatched: 5. In nucleotides, the CDR3 is TGTGCCAGTAGCTCCGGGACAGGGGATGGAAACACCATATATTTT. This translates into CASSSGTGDGNTIYF.

The V call is TRBV5-6, the J call TRBJ1-5, with TRBD1 matching over 7 bases. The V gene end was trimmed by 3 bases and the J gene end by 0 bases; junction bases not matched to a gene: 9. Germline V gene lookup returns CDR1 SGHDT and CDR2 YYEEEE. The CDR3 spans 17 residues. The CDR3: CASSSRDRLFSNQPQHF. CDR3 sequence (DNA): TGTGCCAGCAGCTCTAGGGACAGATTATTTAGCAATCAGCCCCAGCATTTT.

V usage is TRBV2 and J usage is TRBJ2-4; tentatively, D is TRBD1 (6 bases). The V gene's germline CDR1 is SNHLY and CDR2 FYNNEI. V dropped 8 bases and J dropped 0 bases, with 8 bases sitting between them. CDR3 length equals 13 residues. The CDR3 region has the DNA TGTGCCAGCTTGGGACAAGCCAAAAACATTCAGTACTTC. It is translated as CASLGQAKNIQYF.

This clone was seen a few times. The chain employs TRBV28 and TRBJ2-5; possibly TRBD2 for D (7 bases). The CDR3 length is 15 residues. The V and J ends lost 2 bases and 9 bases respectively, with 19 bases between them. Germline V gene data show CDR1 as MDHEN and CDR2 as SYDVKM. CDR3 in DNA: TGTGCCAGCAGTTTAGGGGGGGGGCCGTCGTTTGCCCAGTACTTC. Protein: CASSLGGGPSFAQYF.

The rearrangement uses TRBV28 and TRBJ1-5; D unclear. V shed 6 bases and J shed 3 bases, with 6 bases lying between them. The CDR3 has 12 amino acids. Looked up from germline, CDR1 is MDHEN and CDR2 is SYDVKM. The CDR3 loop reads CASREVNQPQHF. CDR3 bases: TGTGCCAGCAGGGAGGTCAATCAGCCCCAGCATTTT.

This clone was seen a few times. The V call is TRBV7-2, the J call TRBJ2-7; 9 bases fit TRBD1. Germline assignment: CDR1 SGHTA and CDR2 FQGNSA. With V trimmed by 5 bases and J by 2 bases, 4 bases remained unmatched. There are 14 residues in the CDR3. Here the CDR3 DNA reads TGTGCCAGCAGCCGTCGACAGGGGGCCTACGAGCAGTACTTC. The encoded protein is CASSRRQGAYEQYF.

The chain carries TRBV9 and TRBJ2-7; the match to TRBD1 covers 9 bases. The CDR3 spans 14 residues. Per germline, CDR1 SGDLS and CDR2 YYNGEE. J was trimmed by 2 bases and V by 4 bases; bases with no gene match: 4. CDR3 DNA sequence: TGTGCCAGCAGCCAACAGGGGGCGGCCTACGAGCAGTACTTC. Amino acid sequence: CASSQQGAAYEQYF.

CDR3 sequence (DNA): TGCGCCAGCAGCCAGTCGGGACAGGGAAATTCACCCCTCCACTTT. Translating it yields CASSQSGQGNSPLHF. The V gene is TRBV4-1, the J gene TRBJ1-6; TRBD1 aligns across 9 bases. Germline CDR1 and CDR2: MGHRA and YSYEKL. The trim removed 3 bases at V and 7 bases at J, leaving 4 bases unmatched. CDR3 length equals 15 residues.

As to this clone: Mismatch with germline at one junction end may stem from a read error. The chain combines TRBV7-7 with TRBJ2-3; D gene ambiguous. Germline lookup yields CDR1 SSHAT and CDR2 FNYEAQ (reference sequence). The CDR3 extends over 13 amino acids. The CDR3 is CASSSNPQDTQYF. CDR3 in DNA: TGTGCTAGCAGCTCCAATCCGCAAGATACGCAGTATTTT.